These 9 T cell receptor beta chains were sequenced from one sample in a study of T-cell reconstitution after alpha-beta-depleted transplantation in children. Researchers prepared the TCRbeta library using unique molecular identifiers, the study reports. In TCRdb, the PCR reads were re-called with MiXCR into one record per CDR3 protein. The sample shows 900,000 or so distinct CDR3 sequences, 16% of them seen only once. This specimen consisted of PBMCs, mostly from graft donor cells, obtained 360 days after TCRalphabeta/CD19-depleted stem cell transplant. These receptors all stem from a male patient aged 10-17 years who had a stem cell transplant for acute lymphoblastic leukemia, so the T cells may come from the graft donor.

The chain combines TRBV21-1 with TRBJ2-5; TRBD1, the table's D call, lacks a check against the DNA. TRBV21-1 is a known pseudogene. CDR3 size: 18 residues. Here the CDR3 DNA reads TGTGCCAGCAACCCTTCCACCCAGGGCAGGGGTGAAGCAGAGACCCAGTACTTC. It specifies CASNPSTQGRGEAETQYF.

The CDR3 DNA sequence: TGCAGTGCCAGCGCCCCGACAGGGAGGAATGAGCAGTTCTTC. Amino acid sequence: CSASAPTGRNEQFF. The chain employs TRBV20-1 and TRBJ2-1; tentative D call: TRBD1 (7 bases). The CDR3 loop spans 14 amino acids. Germline values: CDR1 DFQATT, CDR2 SNEGSKA (reference sequence). V shed 6 bases and J shed 7 bases, with 19 bases lying between them.

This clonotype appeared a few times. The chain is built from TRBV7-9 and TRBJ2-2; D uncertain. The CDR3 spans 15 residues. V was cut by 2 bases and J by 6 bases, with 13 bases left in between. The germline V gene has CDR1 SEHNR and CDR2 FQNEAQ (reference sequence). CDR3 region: CASSLSGSVAGELFF. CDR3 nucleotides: TGTGCCAGCAGCTTATCCGGGTCGGTCGCCGGGGAGCTGTTTTTT.

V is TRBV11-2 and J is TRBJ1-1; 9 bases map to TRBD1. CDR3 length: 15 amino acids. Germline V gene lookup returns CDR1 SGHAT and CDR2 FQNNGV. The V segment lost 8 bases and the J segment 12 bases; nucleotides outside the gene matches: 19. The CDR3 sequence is CASPGQGSGNTDPFF. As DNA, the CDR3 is TGTGCCAGCCCGGGACAGGGTTCGGGAAACACTGATCCTTTCTTT.

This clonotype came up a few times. The CDR3 DNA follows: TGCAGTTTTACAATCGGACTAGCCTCCTACAATGAGCAGTTCTTC. Protein: CSFTIGLASYNEQFF. The rearrangement uses TRBV20-1 and TRBJ2-1; the match to TRBD2 covers 8 bases. Germline V gives CDR1 DFQATT, CDR2 SNEGSKA (reference sequence). CDR3 length equals 15 residues. With V trimmed by 8 bases and J by 0 bases, 9 bases remained unmatched.

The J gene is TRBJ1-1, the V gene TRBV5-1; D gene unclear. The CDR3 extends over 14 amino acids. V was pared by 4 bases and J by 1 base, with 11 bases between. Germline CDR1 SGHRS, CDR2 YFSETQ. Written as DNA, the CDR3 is TGCGCCAGCAGCGGAAGACCTTCGAACACTGAAGCTTTCTTT. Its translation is CASSGRPSNTEAFF. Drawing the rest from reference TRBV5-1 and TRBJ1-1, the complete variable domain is KAGVTQTPRYLIKTRGQQVTLSCSPISGHRSVSWYQQTPGQGLQFLFEYFSETQRNKGNFPGRFSGRQFSNSRSEMNVSTLELGDSALYLCASSGRPSNTEAFFGQGTRLTVV.

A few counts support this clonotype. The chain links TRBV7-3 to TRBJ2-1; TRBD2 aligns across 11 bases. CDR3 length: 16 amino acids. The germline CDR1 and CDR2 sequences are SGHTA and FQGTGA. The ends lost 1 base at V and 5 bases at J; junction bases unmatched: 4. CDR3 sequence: CASSLMSLAGDNEQFF. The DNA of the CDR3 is TGTGCCAGCAGCTTAATGTCACTAGCGGGGGACAATGAGCAGTTCTTC.

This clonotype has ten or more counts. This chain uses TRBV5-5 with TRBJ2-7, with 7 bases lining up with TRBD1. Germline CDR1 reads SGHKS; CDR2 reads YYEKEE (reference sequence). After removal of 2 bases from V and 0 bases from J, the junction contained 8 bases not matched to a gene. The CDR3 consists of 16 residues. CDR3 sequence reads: CASSLGNDRDSYEQYF. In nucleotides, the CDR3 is TGTGCCAGCAGCTTAGGGAACGACAGGGACTCCTACGAGCAGTACTTC.

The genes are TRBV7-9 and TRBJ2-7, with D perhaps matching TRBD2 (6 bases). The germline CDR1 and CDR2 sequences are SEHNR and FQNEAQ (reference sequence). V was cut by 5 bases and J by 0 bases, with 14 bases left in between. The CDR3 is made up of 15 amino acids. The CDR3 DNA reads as TGTGCCAGCAGCCCTCCGGGACTCAACTCCTACGAGCAGTACTTC. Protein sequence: CASSPPGLNSYEQYF.